Each of the 20 T cell receptor beta chains below was sequenced from the same sample in a study of cytomegalovirus exposure and HLA in healthy donors. 13 Jbeta primers and 60 Vbeta primers were used for the PCR. Assay: immunoSEQ multiplex PCR; the TCRdb copy retains only in-frame clones and omits some. The sample has about 140,000 clones; more than 60% are singletons. The sequencing input was PBMCs. Source of these receptors: a male donor in good health and CMV-seronegative.

This clone was detected a few times. The chain is built from TRBV7-9 and TRBJ2-3, with D hard to call. Germline CDR1 and CDR2: SEHNR and FQNEAQ (reference sequence). The CDR3 is 14 residues long. V was trimmed by 5 bases and J by 5 bases, leaving 14 bases between them. Written as DNA, the CDR3 is TGTGCCAGCAGCCCACGGGTCAGTCAAGATACGCAGTATTTT. Protein product: CASSPRVSQDTQYF.

This sequence joins TRBV6-5 and TRBJ2-3; 9 bases fit TRBD1. This CDR3 is 13 amino acids long. V lost 8 bases and J lost 2; bases outside the gene matches: 2. Germline values: CDR1 MNHEY, CDR2 SVGAGI. The CDR3 protein is CASRDRDTDTQYF. For the CDR3, the DNA is TGTGCCAGCCGGGACAGGGACACAGATACGCAGTATTTT.

The rearrangement links TRBV30 to TRBJ1-1, with 9 bases lining up with TRBD1. Germline V gene data show CDR1 as GTSNPN and CDR2 as SVGIG (reference sequence). The J segment lost 6 bases and the V segment lost 2 bases, leaving 10 bases of the junction unmatched. The CDR3 extends over 15 amino acids. Here the CDR3 reads CAWSPKTGGMSEAFF. CDR3 coding DNA: TGTGCCTGGAGTCCAAAGACAGGGGGGATGTCTGAAGCTTTCTTT. Full variable domain (missing parts from reference TRBV30 and TRBJ1-1): SQTIHQWPATLVQPVGSPLSLECTVEGTSNPNLYWYRQAAGRGLQLLFYSVGIGQISSEVPQNLSASRPQDRQFILSSKKLLLSDSGFYLCAWSPKTGGMSEAFFGQGTRLTVV.

This clone has only one observation. The V and J genes are TRBV20-1 and TRBJ1-2; D remains unclear. CDR1 and CDR2 (germline): DFQATT, SNEGSKA (reference sequence). CDR3 length: 11 residues. V gave up 7 bases and J gave up 7 bases, with 13 bases separating them. The CDR3 nucleotides read TGCAGTGTGGGAAGCGGGCCTGGCTACACCTTC. It codes for CSVGSGPGYTF.

The CDR3, as DNA: TGTGCCAGCAGTTTAAGCTTGGGAGACTACAACAATGAGCAGTTCTTC. This gives the protein CASSLSLGDYNNEQFF. V usage is TRBV27 and J usage is TRBJ2-1; a weak D match, TRBD2 (5 bases). CDR3 length: 16 amino acids. Germline V gene lookup returns CDR1 MNHEY and CDR2 SMNVEV (reference sequence). Trimming shortened V by 2 bases and J by 5 bases, and 16 bases separated the two germline ends.

This sequence joins TRBV5-1 and TRBJ2-1, with 9 nucleotides matching TRBD2. V was pared by 8 bases and J by 0 bases, with 0 bases of the junction left unmatched. The CDR3 contains 13 residues. Germline V gene lookup returns CDR1 SGHRS and CDR2 YFSETQ. CDR3 amino acids: CARRGGSYNEQFF. CDR3 bases: TGCGCCAGGCGGGGGGGCTCCTACAATGAGCAGTTCTTC.

The gene calls are TRBV30 and TRBJ2-7, with 10 bases matching TRBD2. The CDR3 contains 15 residues. The V gene end was trimmed by 0 bases and the J gene end by 4 bases; junction bases not matched to a gene: 6. Per germline, CDR1 GTSNPN and CDR2 SVGIG (reference sequence). As DNA, the CDR3 is TGTGCCTGGAGTGTATCTACTAGCGGGACTTACGAGCAGTACTTC. Its translation is CAWSVSTSGTYEQYF.

In this sample, this clone turned up once. The rearrangement joins TRBV19 to TRBJ1-2; D might be TRBD1 (5 bases). This CDR3 contains 12 residues. The V gene lost 6 bases and the J gene lost 4 bases, with 9 bases spanning the gap. The germline gives CDR1 LNHDA, CDR2 SQIVND (reference sequence). The CDR3 DNA reads TGTGCCAGTAGGTCAGGGATCTATGGCTACACCTTC. Amino acid sequence: CASRSGIYGYTF.

The V call is TRBV7-8, the J call TRBJ1-2; TRBD1 is a possible D gene (5 bases). Trimming cost V 0 bases and J 11 bases, with 25 bases left between them. This CDR3 contains 17 residues. CDR1 is SGHVS, CDR2 FQNEAQ, per germline. The DNA of the CDR3 is TGTGCCAGCAGCTTAGCACCAACCCCCCCTGGGCAGGGCGAGTACACCTTC. Protein sequence: CASSLAPTPPGQGEYTF.

The rearrangement joins TRBV7-8 to TRBJ1-2, with 9 positions matching TRBD1. Trimming removed 5 bases from V and 7 bases from J; junction bases left unmatched: 14. The CDR3 length is 16 residues. CDR1 SGHVS and CDR2 FQNEAQ come from the germline V gene. The CDR3 DNA follows: TGTGCCAGCAGCCCGACCCGAGACAGGGGGATAACTGGCTACACCTTC. Protein sequence: CASSPTRDRGITGYTF.

This clone was recorded only once. The rearrangement joins TRBV4-1 to TRBJ2-3, with a tentative D call TRBD2 (5 bases). Trimming cost V 0 bases and J 2 bases, with 12 bases left between them. Germline V gene lookup returns CDR1 MGHRA and CDR2 YSYEKL. The CDR3 sequence is 16 residues long. DNA for the CDR3: TGCGCCAGCAGCCAAGACAAACTAGTCTACACAGATACGCAGTATTTT. Translating it yields CASSQDKLVYTDTQYF.

This clone was counted between two and nine times. The chain joins TRBV5-1 to TRBJ1-3; possibly TRBD1 for D (5 bases). Trimming pared 0 bases from V and 4 bases from J, leaving 11 bases between. Per germline, CDR1 SGHRS and CDR2 YFSETQ. This CDR3 region has 15 residues. The DNA of the CDR3 is TGCGCCAGCAGCTTGGATCAGGGATACGGAAACACCATATATTTT. Encoded protein: CASSLDQGYGNTIYF.

This clone was seen once. The chain combines TRBV19 with TRBJ2-7; 7 bases match TRBD2. This CDR3 has 14 residues. Germline V lookup: CDR1 LNHDA, CDR2 SQIVND (reference sequence). The ends lost 3 bases at V and 3 bases at J; junction bases unmatched: 5. The CDR3 reads CASSMEAGDYEQYF. For the CDR3, the DNA is TGTGCCAGTAGTATGGAGGCGGGAGACTACGAGCAGTACTTC.

The V and J genes are TRBV4-1 and TRBJ1-1; D gene ambiguous. The germline V gene encodes CDR1 MGHRA and CDR2 YSYEKL. Trimming stripped 5 bases from V and 4 bases from J, with 14 bases between. The CDR3 covers 14 residues. CDR3 DNA: TGCGCCAGCAGCTATGCGGCGGGTTCCACTGAAGCTTTCTTT. As protein: CASSYAAGSTEAFF.

The chain joins TRBV14 to TRBJ2-7; 7 bases agree with TRBD1. The CDR3 is 14 residues long. CDR1 and CDR2 from the germline V gene are SGHDN and FVKESK. The junction had 5 bases not matched to a gene; V was cut back by 2 bases and J by 4 bases. CDR3 sequence: CASSQTTGSYEQYF. CDR3 nucleotide sequence: TGTGCCAGCAGCCAAACGACAGGGTCGTACGAGCAGTACTTC.

In this sample, this clone turned up a few times. The chain carries TRBV6-1 and TRBJ2-2, with TRBD1 matching 9 bases. V was pared by 7 bases and J by 0 bases, with 3 bases of the junction left unmatched. Germline-derived CDR1 and CDR2 are MNHNS and SASEGT. CDR3 length equals 15 residues. DNA of the CDR3: TGTGCCAGCATGCGACAGGGGGCGAACACCGGGGAGCTGTTTTTT. As protein: CASMRQGANTGELFF.

The rearrangement links TRBV7-6 to TRBJ2-1, with a weak D call TRBD2 (5 bases). The germline V and J ends were trimmed by 3 bases and 6 bases, with 15 bases remaining between them. Germline V CDR1 and CDR2: SGHVS, FNYEAQ. The CDR3 consists of 15 residues. The CDR3 reads CASSFADPRGNEQFF. Written as DNA, the CDR3 is TGTGCCAGCAGCTTTGCGGACCCTCGGGGCAATGAGCAGTTCTTC.

The chain uses TRBV5-1 and TRBJ2-1; 8 bases agree with TRBD2. The length of the CDR3 is 17 residues. V gave up 3 bases and J gave up 2 bases; unmatched junction bases: 10. Germline V gene data show CDR1 as SGHRS and CDR2 as YFSETQ. CDR3 sequence (DNA): TGCGCCAGCAGCTCGGCGAGCGGGAGCCTCGCCTACAATGAGCAGTTCTTC. Translation gives CASSSASGSLAYNEQFF. The variable domain in full, with the rest retrieved from reference TRBV5-1 and TRBJ2-1, is KAGVTQTPRYLIKTRGQQVTLSCSPISGHRSVSWYQQTPGQGLQFLFEYFSETQRNKGNFPGRFSGRQFSNSRSEMNVSTLELGDSALYLCASSSASGSLAYNEQFFGPGTRLTVL.

This chain's CDR3 is CASSRGTGGAADTQYF. CDR3 nucleotides: TGCGCCAGCAGCCGTGGGACCGGGGGGGCAGCAGATACGCAGTATTTT. J is TRBJ2-3 and V is TRBV4-3; 8 bases line up with TRBD2. From germline, CDR1 is LGHNA and CDR2 YSLEER. Trimming removed 4 bases from V and 4 bases from J; junction bases left unmatched: 10. This CDR3 region has 16 residues.

Details on this clone: Other nucleotide sequences in the sample specify the same CDR3. This chain links TRBV27 with TRBJ2-7, with 8 bases fitting TRBD1. After removal of 6 bases from V and 3 bases from J, the junction contained 4 bases not matched to a gene. The CDR3 is 13 amino acids. Germline CDR1 is MNHEY and CDR2 is SMNVEV (reference sequence). The CDR3 sequence is CASSPGTGYEQYF. The CDR3 DNA reads TGTGCCAGCAGCCCAGGGACAGGCTACGAGCAGTACTTC.